This T cell receptor (beta chain) was sequenced for a study of T-cell reconstitution after alpha-beta-depleted transplantation in children listed by TCRdb under 2016. Regarding the research as a whole: T-cell immune reconstitution after TCRalphabeta/CD19-depleted allogeneic hematopoietic cell transplantation in children was quantitatively tracked in the study by means of TCR repertoire profiling.

Library preparation used PCR. Sequencing relied on an Illumina HiSeq 2500. TCR library preparation used molecular barcoding, with unique molecular identifiers applied to normalize quantification of the TCRbeta repertoire. The public reads were run again by TCRdb, first through fastp at Q25 and then through MiXCR, and only productive beta chains were kept. One record per CDR3 amino acid sequence lists the most common genes and DNA. Counted in this sample were hundreds of thousands of distinct CDR3 sequences; roughly 24% of them appeared once. The ten largest account for more than 2% of the sample. Taken with the paper, the label for treatment or condition translates to: allogeneic hematopoietic cell transplantation with graft depleted of TCRalphabeta T cells and CD19 B cells. The transplant recipients were children given TCRalphabeta/CD19-depleted allogeneic hematopoietic cell grafts. General findings and caveats noted by the study authors: In some patients, the high TCRbeta diversity seen at day 60 was put down to recipient T cells and intrathymic progenitors that had survived conditioning. Over the following months the frequencies of hyperexpanded clones went down, and after one year T-cell counts and TCRbeta diversity were mostly credited to newly produced T cells. About two months after transplant, the apparently early recovery of alphabetaT-cell counts reportedly depended on just several hundred clones that had expanded rapidly and came from non-depleted graft cells.

This clonotype was recorded a few times. Its recognized antigen is unknown. No quality values exist for individual bases; no much larger clone is one base distant. Spanning cysteine to phenylalanine, the CDR3 consists of 15 amino acids. The sequence is cut down to CDR3 DNA, 45 bases in frame from base 1. In the germline V gene (reference sequence), CDR1 corresponds to MNHEY and CDR2 to SMNVEV. V loses 5 bases at its end and J loses 4 bases; junction bases beyond the gene matches: 9. This chain is built from TRBV27 and TRBJ2-7, with 9 central nucleotides matching TRBD1. The sample consisted of PBMCs, taken before TCRalphabeta/CD19-depleted stem cell transplant. The receptor comes from a girl aged 2 to 10 with Fanconi anemia, due to receive a stem cell transplant. The CDR3 region: CASSRGTGIYYEQYF. The nucleotide sequence reads as follows: TGTGCCAGCAGTAGGGGGACAGGGATCTATTACGAGCAGTACTTC.